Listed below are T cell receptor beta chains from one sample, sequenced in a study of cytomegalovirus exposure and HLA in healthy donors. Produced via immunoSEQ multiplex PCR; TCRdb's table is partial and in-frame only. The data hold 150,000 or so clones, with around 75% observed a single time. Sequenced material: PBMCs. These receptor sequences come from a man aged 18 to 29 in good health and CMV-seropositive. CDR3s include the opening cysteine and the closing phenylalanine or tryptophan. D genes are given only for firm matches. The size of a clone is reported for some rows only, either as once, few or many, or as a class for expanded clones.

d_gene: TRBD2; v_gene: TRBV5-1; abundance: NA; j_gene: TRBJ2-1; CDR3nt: TGCGCCAGCAGCTTGGGAGCGGGAGGGCAGGCTCAGTTCTTC; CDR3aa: CASSLGAGGQAQFF
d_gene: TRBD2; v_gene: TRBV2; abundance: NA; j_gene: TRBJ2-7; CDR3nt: TGTGCCAGCAGTGAAGGTAGCGGGAGTTCCTACGAGCAGTACTTC; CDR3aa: CASSEGSGSSYEQYF
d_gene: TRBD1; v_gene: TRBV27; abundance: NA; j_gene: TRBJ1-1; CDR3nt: TGTGCCAGCAGAAGAATGGATGGACAGGGGCCGAGGAGCATGAACACTGAAGCTTTCTTT; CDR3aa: CASRRMDGQGPRSMNTEAFF
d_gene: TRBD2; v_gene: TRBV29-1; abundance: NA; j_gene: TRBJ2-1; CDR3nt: TGCAGCGTTGAAGCCGGGGCTAGCGGGAAGGAGGGTGAGCAGTTCTTC; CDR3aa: CSVEAGASGKEGEQFF
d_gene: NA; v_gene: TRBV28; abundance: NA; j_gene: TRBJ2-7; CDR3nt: TGTGCCAGCAGTTTTCAAGAGCGGCTGGGGAGCCACTTCTACGAGCAGTACTTC; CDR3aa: CASSFQERLGSHFYEQYF
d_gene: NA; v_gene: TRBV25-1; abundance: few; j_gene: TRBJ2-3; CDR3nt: TGTGCCAGCAGTGATCAGGGTACATACACAGATACGCAGTATTTT; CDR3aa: CASSDQGTYTDTQYF
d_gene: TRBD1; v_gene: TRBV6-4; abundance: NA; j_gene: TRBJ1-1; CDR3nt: TGTGCCAGCAGTGACACAGGGGGCGGTCGGAACACTGAAGCTTTCTTT; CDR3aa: CASSDTGGGRNTEAFF
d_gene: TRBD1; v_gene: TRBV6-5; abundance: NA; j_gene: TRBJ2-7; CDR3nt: TGTGCCAGCAGTACCTCTTCCGGGACAGCTTACGAGCAGTACTTC; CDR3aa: CASSTSSGTAYEQYF
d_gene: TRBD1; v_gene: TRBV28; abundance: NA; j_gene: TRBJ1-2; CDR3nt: TGTGCCAGCAGTAGCGAGGGACAGGGGATGAGAGGCTACACCTTC; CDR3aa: CASSSEGQGMRGYTF
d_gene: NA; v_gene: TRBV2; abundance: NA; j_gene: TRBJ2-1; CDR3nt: TGTGCCAGCAGTGAACCCAGACTCGTCTACAATGAGCAGTTCTTC; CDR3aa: CASSEPRLVYNEQFF
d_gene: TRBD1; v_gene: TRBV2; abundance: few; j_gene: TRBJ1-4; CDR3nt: TGTGCCAGCAGGGGACAGTTCGGTAATGAAAAACTGTTTTTT; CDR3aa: CASRGQFGNEKLFF
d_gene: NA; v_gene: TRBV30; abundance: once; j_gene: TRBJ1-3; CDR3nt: TGTGCCTGGAGTGGGCGGGGGCATGAAAACACCATATATTTT; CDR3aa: CAWSGRGHENTIYF
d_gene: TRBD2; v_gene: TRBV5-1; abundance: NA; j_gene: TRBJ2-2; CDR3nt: TGCGCCAGCAGCTTGGTAGCGGGAGATATCGGGGAGCTGTTTTTT; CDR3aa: CASSLVAGDIGELFF
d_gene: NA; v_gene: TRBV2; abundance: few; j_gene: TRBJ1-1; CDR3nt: TGTGCCAGCAGTGATTTTCAGGGTCTGAACACTGAAGCTTTCTTT; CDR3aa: CASSDFQGLNTEAFF
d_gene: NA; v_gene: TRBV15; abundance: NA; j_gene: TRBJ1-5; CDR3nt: TGTGCCACCAGCAGAGATATAGAAGCTCGGGAGGGGCCCCAGCATTTT; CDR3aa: CATSRDIEAREGPQHF
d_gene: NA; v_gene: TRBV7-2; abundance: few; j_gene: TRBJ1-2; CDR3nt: TGTGCCAGCAGCTTAGCGCGGGTGGGCTACACCTTC; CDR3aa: CASSLARVGYTF
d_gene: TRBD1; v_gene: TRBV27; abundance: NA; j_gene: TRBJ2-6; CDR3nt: TGTGCCAGCCGACAGGGTGGTGGGGCCAACGTCCTGACTTTC; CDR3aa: CASRQGGGANVLTF
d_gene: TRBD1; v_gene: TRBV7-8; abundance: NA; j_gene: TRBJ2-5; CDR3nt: TGTGCCAGCAACTTAGCCGGGACAGGAGGGGTTGAGACCCAGTACTTC; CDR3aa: CASNLAGTGGVETQYF
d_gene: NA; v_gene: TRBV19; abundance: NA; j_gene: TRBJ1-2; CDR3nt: TGTGCCAGTACCGACGCCCAGGGCTATGGCTACACCTTC; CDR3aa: CASTDAQGYGYTF
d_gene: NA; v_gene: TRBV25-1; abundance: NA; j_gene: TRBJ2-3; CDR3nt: TGTGCCAGCAGTCCTTCCGGGATACGGGATACGCAGTATTTT; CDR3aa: CASSPSGIRDTQYF
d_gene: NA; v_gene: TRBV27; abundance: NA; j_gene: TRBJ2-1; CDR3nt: TGTGCCAGCAGTTTAGACCGTGGGACTTACAATGAGCAGTTCTTC; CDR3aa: CASSLDRGTYNEQFF
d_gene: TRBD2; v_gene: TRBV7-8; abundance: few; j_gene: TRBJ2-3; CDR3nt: TGTGCCAGCAGCTCCGGGAGGGATACGCAGTATTTT; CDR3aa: CASSSGRDTQYF
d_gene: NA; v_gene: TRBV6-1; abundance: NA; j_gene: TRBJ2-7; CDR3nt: TGTGCCAGCAGTGAAGTAGTCAACCGGGACGAGCAGTACTTC; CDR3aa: CASSEVVNRDEQYF
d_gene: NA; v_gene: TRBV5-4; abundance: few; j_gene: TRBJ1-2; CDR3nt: TGTGCCAGCAGCCCGCCCGGGGGTAGTTTAGCTAACTATGGCTACACCTTC; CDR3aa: CASSPPGGSLANYGYTF
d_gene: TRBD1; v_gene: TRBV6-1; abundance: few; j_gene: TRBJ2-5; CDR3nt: TGTGCCAGCAGTACCGACAGGGGGCGCGGAGAGACCCAGTACTTC; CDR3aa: CASSTDRGRGETQYF
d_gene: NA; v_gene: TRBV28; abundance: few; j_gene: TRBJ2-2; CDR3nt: TGTGCCAGCAGTTCACAGGCCCCCGGGGAGCTGTTTTTT; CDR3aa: CASSSQAPGELFF
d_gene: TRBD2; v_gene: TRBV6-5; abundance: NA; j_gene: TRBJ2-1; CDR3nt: TGTGCCAGCAGTTACAGGCTAGCGGTGAACAATGAGCAGTTCTTC; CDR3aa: CASSYRLAVNNEQFF
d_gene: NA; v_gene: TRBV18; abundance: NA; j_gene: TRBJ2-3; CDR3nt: TGTGCCAGCTCATTCCGGGACAACACAGATACGCAGTATTTT; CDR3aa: CASSFRDNTDTQYF
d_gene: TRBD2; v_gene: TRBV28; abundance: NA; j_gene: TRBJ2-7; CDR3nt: TGTGCCAGCACCTCACTAGCGGGAGTCTCCTACGAGCAGTACTTC; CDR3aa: CASTSLAGVSYEQYF
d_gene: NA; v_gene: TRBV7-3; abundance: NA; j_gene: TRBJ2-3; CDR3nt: TGTGCCAGCAGCTTATCCAGCGTTATAGATACGCAGTATTTT; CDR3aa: CASSLSSVIDTQYF
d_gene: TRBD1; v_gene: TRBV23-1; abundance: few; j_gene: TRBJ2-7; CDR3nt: TGCGCCAGCAGTCAATCGGAGGACAGGCCCCGCTCCTACGAGCAGTACTTC; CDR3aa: CASSQSEDRPRSYEQYF
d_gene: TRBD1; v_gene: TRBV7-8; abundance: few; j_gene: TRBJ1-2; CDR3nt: TGTGCCAGCAGCTTAATTTTAGGGGGCGCGAGCTACACCTTC; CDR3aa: CASSLILGGASYTF
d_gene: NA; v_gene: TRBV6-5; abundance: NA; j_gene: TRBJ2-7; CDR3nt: TGTGCCAGCAGTTTAATAACAGGGAACGAGCAGTACTTC; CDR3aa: CASSLITGNEQYF
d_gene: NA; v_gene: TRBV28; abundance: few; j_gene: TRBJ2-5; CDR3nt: TGTGCCAGCACCCTAGTTGGGGAGACCCAGTACTTC; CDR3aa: CASTLVGETQYF
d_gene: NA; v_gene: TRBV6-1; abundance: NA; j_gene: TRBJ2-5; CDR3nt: TGTGCCAGCAGAGAGTCAGGGCAAGAGACCCAGTACTTC; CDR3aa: CASRESGQETQYF
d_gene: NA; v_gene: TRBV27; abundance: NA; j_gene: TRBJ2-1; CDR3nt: TGTGCCAGCAGTTCCTACCCGACTATGAGCTCCTACAATGAGCAGTTCTTC; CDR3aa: CASSSYPTMSSYNEQFF
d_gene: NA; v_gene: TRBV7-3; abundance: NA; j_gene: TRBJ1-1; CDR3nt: TGTGCCAGCAGCTTATACCACAGGAGCATGAACACTGAAGCTTTCTTT; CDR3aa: CASSLYHRSMNTEAFF